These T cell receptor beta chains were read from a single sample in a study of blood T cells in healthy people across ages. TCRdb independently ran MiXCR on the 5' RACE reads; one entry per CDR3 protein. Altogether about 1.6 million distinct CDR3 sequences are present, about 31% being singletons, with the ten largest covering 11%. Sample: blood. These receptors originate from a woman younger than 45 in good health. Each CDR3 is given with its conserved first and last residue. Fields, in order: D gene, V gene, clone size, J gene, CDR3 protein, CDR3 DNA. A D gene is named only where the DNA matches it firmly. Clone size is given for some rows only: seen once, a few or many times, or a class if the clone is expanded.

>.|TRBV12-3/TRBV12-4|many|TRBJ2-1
CASSFRGAQDNEQFF
TGTGCCAGCAGTTTTAGGGGGGCCCAGGACAATGAGCAGTTCTTC
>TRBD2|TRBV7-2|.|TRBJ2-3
CASSLDPKGGYTQYF
TGTGCCAGCAGCTTAGACCCCAAGGGAGGGTATACGCAGTATTTT
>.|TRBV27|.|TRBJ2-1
CASSSGDSTYNEQFF
TGTGCCAGCAGTTCGGGGGACAGCACCTACAATGAGCAGTTCTTC
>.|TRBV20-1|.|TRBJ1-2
CSARDEDQTLYGYTF
TGCAGTGCTAGGGACGAGGACCAAACCCTCTATGGCTACACCTTC
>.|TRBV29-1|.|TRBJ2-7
CSVEWQNHHEQYF
TGCAGCGTTGAATGGCAAAACCACCACGAGCAGTACTTC
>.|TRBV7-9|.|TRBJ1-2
CASSFGRPTYGYTF
TGTGCCAGCAGCTTCGGGAGGCCTACCTATGGCTACACCTTC
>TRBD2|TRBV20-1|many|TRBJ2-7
CSARDLRTSSYEQYF
TGCAGTGCTAGAGACCTACGGACTAGCTCCTACGAGCAGTACTTC
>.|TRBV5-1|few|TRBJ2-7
CASSLAGRDGTYEQYF
TGCGCCAGCAGCTTGGCTGGCCGGGACGGGACCTACGAGCAGTACTTC
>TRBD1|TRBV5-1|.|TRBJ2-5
CASSSGQVSYGQYF
TGCGCCAGCAGCAGCGGACAGGTTTCCTACGGGCAGTACTTC
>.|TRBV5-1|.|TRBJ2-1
CASSPPTDEQFF
TGCGCCAGCAGCCCCCCGACAGATGAGCAGTTCTTC
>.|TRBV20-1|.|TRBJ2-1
CSAREYGSSYNEQFF
TGCAGTGCTAGAGAGTATGGGTCATCTTACAATGAGCAGTTCTTC
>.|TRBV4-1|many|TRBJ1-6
CASSQQSSYNSPLHF
TGCGCCAGCAGCCAACAGAGCTCCTATAATTCACCCCTCCACTTT
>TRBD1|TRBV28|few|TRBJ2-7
CASSSPDRGLVYEQYF
TGTGCCAGCAGCTCTCCCGACAGGGGGCTAGTCTACGAGCAGTACTTC
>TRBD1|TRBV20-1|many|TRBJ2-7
CSARDRDSSYEQYF
TGCAGTGCTAGAGACCGGGACAGTTCCTACGAGCAGTACTTC
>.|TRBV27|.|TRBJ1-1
CASSLSAPRGNTEAFF
TGTGCCAGCAGTTTATCCGCCCCGCGGGGCAACACTGAAGCTTTCTTT
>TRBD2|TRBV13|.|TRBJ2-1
CASTQSGGADEQFF
TGTGCCAGCACCCAAAGCGGGGGGGCAGATGAGCAGTTCTTC
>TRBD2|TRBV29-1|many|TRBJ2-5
CSVGTSGGYQETQYF
TGCAGCGTTGGGACTAGCGGGGGATACCAAGAGACCCAGTACTTC